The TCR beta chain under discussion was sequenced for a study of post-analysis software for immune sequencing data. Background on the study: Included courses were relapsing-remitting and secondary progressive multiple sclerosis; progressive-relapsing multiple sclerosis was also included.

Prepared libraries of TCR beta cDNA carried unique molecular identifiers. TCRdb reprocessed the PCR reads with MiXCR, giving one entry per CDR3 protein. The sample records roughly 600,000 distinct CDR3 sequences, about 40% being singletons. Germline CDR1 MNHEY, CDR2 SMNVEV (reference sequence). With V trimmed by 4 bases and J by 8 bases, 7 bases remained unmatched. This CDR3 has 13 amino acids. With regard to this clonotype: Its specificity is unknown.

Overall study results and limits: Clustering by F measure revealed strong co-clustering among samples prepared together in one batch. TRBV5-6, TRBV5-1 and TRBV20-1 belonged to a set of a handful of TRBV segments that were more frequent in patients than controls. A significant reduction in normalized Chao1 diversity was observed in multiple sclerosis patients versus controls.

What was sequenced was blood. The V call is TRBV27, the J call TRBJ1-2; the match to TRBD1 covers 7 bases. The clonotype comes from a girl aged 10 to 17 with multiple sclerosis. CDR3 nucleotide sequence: TGTGCCAGCAGTTACCAACAGGGGATGGGCTACACCTTC. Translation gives CASSYQQGMGYTF.